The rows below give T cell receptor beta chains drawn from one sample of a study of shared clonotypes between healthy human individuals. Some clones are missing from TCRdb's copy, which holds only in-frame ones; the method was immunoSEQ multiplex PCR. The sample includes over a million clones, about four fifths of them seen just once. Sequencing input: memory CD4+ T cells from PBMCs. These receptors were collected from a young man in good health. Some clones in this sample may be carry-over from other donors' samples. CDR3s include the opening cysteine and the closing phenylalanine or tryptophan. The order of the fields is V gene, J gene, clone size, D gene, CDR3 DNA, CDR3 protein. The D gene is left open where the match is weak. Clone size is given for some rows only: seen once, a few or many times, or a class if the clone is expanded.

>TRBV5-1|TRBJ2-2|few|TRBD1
TGCGCCAGCAGTTCCGGGACAGGGGGTATTGTGGAGCTGTTTTTT
CASSSGTGGIVELFF
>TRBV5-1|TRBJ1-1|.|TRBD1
TGCGCCAGCAGTTTTGGACCCGGGACAGGGGCTTTCTTT
CASSFGPGTGAFF
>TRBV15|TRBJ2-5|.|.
TGTGCCACCAGCAGAGGAGGGGATGAAGAGACCCAGTACTTC
CATSRGGDEETQYF
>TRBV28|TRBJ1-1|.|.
TGTGCCAGCAGTTTATCATTCTCTGAAGCTTTCTTT
CASSLSFSEAFF
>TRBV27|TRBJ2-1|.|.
TGTGCCAGCAGTTTACGAGAAGGTTTGGGCCCTGGAGACAATGAGCAGTTCTTC
CASSLREGLGPGDNEQFF
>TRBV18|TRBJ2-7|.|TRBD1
TGTGCCAGCTCACAATCTGGGACAGGGAGCCACGAGCAGTACTTC
CASSQSGTGSHEQYF
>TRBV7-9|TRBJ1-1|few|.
TGTGCCAGCAGCCCAACAGGGTCGAGGAACACTGAAGCTTTCTTT
CASSPTGSRNTEAFF
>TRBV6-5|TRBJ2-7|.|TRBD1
TGTGCCAGCAGCGACACAGGGGATATCCACGAGCAGTACTTC
CASSDTGDIHEQYF
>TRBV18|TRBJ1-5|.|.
TGTGCCAGCTCACCGGACAATCAGCCCCAGCATTTT
CASSPDNQPQHF
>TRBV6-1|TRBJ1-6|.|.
TGTGCCAGCAGTGAACGCTGGAGATATTCACCCCTCCACTTT
CASSERWRYSPLHF
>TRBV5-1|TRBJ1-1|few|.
TGCGCCAGCAGTGGTTTAGGACAGAACACTGAAGCTTTCTTT
CASSGLGQNTEAFF
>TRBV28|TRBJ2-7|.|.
TGTGCCAGCAGTTTCATAGCGGAGATCTACGAGCAGTACTTC
CASSFIAEIYEQYF
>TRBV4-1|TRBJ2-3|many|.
TGCGCCAGCAGCCCGGAAAACAGCGGAGGCACAGATACGCAGTATTTT
CASSPENSGGTDTQYF
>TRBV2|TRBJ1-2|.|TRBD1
TGTGCCAGGGGTTCCGGGACAGGGACTAACTATGGCTACACCTTC
CARGSGTGTNYGYTF
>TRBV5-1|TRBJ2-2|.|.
TGCGCCAGCAGCTTGGTGGTAGGGAGTGATCCCGGGGAGCTGTTTTTT
CASSLVVGSDPGELFF
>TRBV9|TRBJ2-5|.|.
TGTGCCAGCAGCGTAGGCGGCGTCGGGACCCAGTACTTC
CASSVGGVGTQYF
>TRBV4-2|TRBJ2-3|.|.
TGTGCCAGCAGCCGAGAGGAAGATACGCAGTATTTT
CASSREEDTQYF
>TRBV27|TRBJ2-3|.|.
TGTGCCAGCAGTTTATATGGCAGGGGAACAGATACGCAGTATTTT
CASSLYGRGTDTQYF
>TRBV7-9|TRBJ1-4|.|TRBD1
TGTGCCAGCAGCTTTGGTCAGGGGGCGACTAATGAAAAACTGTTTTTT
CASSFGQGATNEKLFF
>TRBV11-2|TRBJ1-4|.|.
TGTGCCAGCAGTCGAGCGCTCGGTAATGAAAAACTGTTTTTT
CASSRALGNEKLFF
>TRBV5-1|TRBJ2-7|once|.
TGCGCCAGCAGCCCCGAACCCGGGACAACTGGCGAGCAGTACTTC
CASSPEPGTTGEQYF
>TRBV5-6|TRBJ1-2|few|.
TGTGCCAGCGGCAGACGAGGGCTACCTAACTATGGCTACACCTTC
CASGRRGLPNYGYTF
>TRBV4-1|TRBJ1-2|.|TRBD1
TGCGCCAGCAGCCAAAATCCGGGACAGACCTATGGCTACACCTTC
CASSQNPGQTYGYTF
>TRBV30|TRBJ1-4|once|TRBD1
TGTGCCGGGACCGGGACAGGGCGTGAAAAACTGTTTTTT
CAGTGTGREKLFF
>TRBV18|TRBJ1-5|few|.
TGTGCCAGCTCACCAGTACAGGCACAGGAGCAGCCCCAGCATTTT
CASSPVQAQEQPQHF
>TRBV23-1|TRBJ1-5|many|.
TGCGCCAGCAGTCTGGGAAAGGGAAGCAATCAGCCCCAGCATTTT
CASSLGKGSNQPQHF
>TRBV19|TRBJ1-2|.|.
TGTGCCAGTAGTATATTGGGCCGCGCCTATGGCTACACCTTC
CASSILGRAYGYTF
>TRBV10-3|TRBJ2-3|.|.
TGTGCCATCAGGGCCACGGTGGAAACAGATACGCAGTATTTT
CAIRATVETDTQYF
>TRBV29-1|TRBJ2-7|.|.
TGCAGCGTTGGAGGAGGAGGGTACGAGCAGTACTTC
CSVGGGGYEQYF
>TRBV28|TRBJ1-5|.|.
TGTGCCAGCAGTGGCACCCAGACACATCAGCCCCAGCATTTT
CASSGTQTHQPQHF
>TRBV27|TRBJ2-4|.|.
TGTGCCAGCGGTGGTAGCAGGGGATTACACATTCAGTACTTC
CASGGSRGLHIQYF
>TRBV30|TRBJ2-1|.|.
TGTGCCTGGAGTGATGGGCTAGCGTTCTACAATGAGCAGTTCTTC
CAWSDGLAFYNEQFF
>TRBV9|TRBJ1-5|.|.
TGTGCCAGCAGCCCCCAGGGAACCCATCAGCCCCAGCATTTT
CASSPQGTHQPQHF
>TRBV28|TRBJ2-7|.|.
TGTGCCAGCAGTTTAGTTGGGGGCGAGCAGTACTTC
CASSLVGGEQYF
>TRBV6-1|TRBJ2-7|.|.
TGTGCCAGCAGTCCCCAAGCGGTAATGACCTACGAGCAGTACTTC
CASSPQAVMTYEQYF
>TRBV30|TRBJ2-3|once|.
TGTGCCTGGGGGTTAGCACCAGATACGCAGTATTTT
CAWGLAPDTQYF
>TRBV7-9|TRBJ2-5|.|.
TGTGCCAGCAGCGTTTCCCCGGAGACCCAGTACTTC
CASSVSPETQYF
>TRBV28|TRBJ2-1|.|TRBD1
TGTGCCAGCAGCATCGGGACAGGGGGCTACAATGAGCAGTTCTTC
CASSIGTGGYNEQFF
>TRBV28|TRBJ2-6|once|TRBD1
TGTGCCAGCAGTTTACGGTACAGGGGCTCTGGGGCCAACGTCCTGACTTTC
CASSLRYRGSGANVLTF
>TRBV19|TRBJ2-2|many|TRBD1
TGTGCCAGTAGTATCGGGGACAGATACACCGGGGAGCTGTTTTTT
CASSIGDRYTGELFF
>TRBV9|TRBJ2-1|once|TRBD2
TGTGCCAGCAGGCGGGAGGGTGAGCAGTTCTTC
CASRREGEQFF
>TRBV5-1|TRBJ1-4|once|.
TGCGCCAGCAGCTTGGACGGTCCTGTAAAACTGTTTTTT
CASSLDGPVKLFF
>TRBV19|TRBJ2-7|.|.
TGTGCCAGTAGTATAAGGGCAGGGAGGTACGAGCAGTACTTC
CASSIRAGRYEQYF
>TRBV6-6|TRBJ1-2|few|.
TGTGCCAGCGGCGACAGGACAAGCTATGGCTACACCTTC
CASGDRTSYGYTF
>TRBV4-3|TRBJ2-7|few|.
TGCGCCAGCAGCCGAAGGTCGGGCTACGAGCAGTACTTC
CASSRRSGYEQYF
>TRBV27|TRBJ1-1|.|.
TGTGCCAGCAGTTTGGTGCATGGATGGACTGAAGCTTTCTTT
CASSLVHGWTEAFF
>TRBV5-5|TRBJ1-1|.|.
TGTGCCAGCAGCTTGGAGGGCGGCACTGAAGCTTTCTTT
CASSLEGGTEAFF
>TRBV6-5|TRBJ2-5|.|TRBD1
TGTGCCAGCAGCCACCGGGGACAGGGGGGAGAGACCCAGTACTTC
CASSHRGQGGETQYF